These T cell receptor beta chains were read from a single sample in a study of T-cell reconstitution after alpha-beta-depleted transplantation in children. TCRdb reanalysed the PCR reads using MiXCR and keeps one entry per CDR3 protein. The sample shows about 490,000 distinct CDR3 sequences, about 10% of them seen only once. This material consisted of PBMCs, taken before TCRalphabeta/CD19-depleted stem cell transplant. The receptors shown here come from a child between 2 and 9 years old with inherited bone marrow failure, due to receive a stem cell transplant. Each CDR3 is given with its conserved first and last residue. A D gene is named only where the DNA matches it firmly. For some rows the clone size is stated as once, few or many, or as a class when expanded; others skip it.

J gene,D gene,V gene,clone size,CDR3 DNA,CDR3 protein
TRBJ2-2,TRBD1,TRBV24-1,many,TGTGCCACCAGTGATAACCGGGACAGTAACACCGGGGAGCTGTTTTTT,CATSDNRDSNTGELFF
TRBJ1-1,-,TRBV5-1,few,TGCGCCAGCAGCACCAGGACCCGGGGCCTGAACACTGAAGCTTTCTTT,CASSTRTRGLNTEAFF
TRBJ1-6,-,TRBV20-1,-,TGCAGTGCTAGGGGGGGCGCAGATTCACCCCTCCACTTT,CSARGGADSPLHF
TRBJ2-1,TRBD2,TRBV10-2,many,TGCGCCAGCGTAGCTGCTAGCGGTGAGCAGTTCTTC,CASVAASGEQFF
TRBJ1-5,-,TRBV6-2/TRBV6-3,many,TGTGCCAGCAGTTCCCGGACCGGGACCGGGGCCCAGCATTTT,CASSSRTGTGAQHF
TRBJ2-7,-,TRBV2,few,TGTGCCAGCAGTGAATCTCAGCGGAGCCCCTACGAGCAGTACTTC,CASSESQRSPYEQYF
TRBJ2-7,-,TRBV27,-,TGTGCCAGCAGTTGGGGGGGCGCGGGTACCTACGAGCAGTACTTC,CASSWGGAGTYEQYF
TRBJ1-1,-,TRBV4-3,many,TGCGCCAGCAGCGCGGATTCGAGGACTGAAGCTTTCTTT,CASSADSRTEAFF
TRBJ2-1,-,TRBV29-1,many,TGCAGCGGAACCCGAGGAGCGGCCTACAATGAGCAGTTCTTC,CSGTRGAAYNEQFF
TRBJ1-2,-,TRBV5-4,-,TGTGCCAGCAGCTTGGACGGGGATTATGGCTACACCTTC,CASSLDGDYGYTF
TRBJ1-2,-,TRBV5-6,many,TGTGCCAGCAGCTTATCCTGGGGGACCGGCTATGGCTACACCTTC,CASSLSWGTGYGYTF
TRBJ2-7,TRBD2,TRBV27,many,TGTGCCAGCAGTTTACATCCGGGACTAGCGGACCTCTACGAGCAGTACTTC,CASSLHPGLADLYEQYF
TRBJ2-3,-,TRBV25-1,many,TGTGCCAGCAGTGATTACCAGGGCGTCGGCACAGATACGCAGTATTTT,CASSDYQGVGTDTQYF
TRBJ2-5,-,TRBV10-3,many,TGTGCCATCAGTGAGTCGGCCCTTCCTAGCCCGCTTGAAGAGACCCAGTACTTC,CAISESALPSPLEETQYF
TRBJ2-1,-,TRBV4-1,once,TGCGCCAGCAGCCCGCGGACCTTCAGCTCCTACAATGAGCAGTTCTTC,CASSPRTFSSYNEQFF
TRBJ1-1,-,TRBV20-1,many,TGCAGTGCTAGATGGGGGGCAGCGCGGGAAGCTTTCTTT,CSARWGAAREAFF
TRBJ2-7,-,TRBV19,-,TGTGCCAGTAGTGCTTCGGCCGCGAGCTCCTACGAGCAGTACTTC,CASSASAASSYEQYF